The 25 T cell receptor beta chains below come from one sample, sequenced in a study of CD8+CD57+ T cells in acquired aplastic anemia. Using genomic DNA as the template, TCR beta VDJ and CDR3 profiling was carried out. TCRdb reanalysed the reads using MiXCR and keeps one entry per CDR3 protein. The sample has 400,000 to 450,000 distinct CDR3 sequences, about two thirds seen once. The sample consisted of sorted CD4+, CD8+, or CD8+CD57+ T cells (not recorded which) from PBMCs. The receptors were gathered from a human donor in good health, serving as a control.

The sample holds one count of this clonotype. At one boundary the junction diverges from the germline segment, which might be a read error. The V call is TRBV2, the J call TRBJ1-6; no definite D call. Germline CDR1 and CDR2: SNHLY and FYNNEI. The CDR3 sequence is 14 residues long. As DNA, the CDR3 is TGTGCCAGCAGCTTAGACGGGCAGATTTCAGCACTCCTCTTT. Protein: CASSLDGQISALLF.

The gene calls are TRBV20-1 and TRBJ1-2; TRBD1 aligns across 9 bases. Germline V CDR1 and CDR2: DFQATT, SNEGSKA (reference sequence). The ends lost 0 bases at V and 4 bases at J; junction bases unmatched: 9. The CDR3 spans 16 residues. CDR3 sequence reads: CSARDERDRVTYGYTF. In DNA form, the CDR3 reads TGCAGTGCTAGAGATGAACGGGACAGGGTGACCTATGGCTACACCTTC.

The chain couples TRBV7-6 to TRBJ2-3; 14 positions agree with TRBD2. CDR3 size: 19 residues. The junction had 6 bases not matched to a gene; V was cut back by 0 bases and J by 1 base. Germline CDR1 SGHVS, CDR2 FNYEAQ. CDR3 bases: TGTGCCAGCAGCTTAGCGCTTCCGGGACTAGCGGGGGGCACAGATACGCAGTATTTT. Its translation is CASSLALPGLAGGTDTQYF.

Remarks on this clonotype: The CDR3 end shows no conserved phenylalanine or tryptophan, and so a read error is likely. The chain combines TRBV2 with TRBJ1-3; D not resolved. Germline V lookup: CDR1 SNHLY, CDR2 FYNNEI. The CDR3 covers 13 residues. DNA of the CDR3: TGTGCCAGCACCGGTGTATCTGGTAACACCATATATTGT. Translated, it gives CASTGVSGNTIYC.

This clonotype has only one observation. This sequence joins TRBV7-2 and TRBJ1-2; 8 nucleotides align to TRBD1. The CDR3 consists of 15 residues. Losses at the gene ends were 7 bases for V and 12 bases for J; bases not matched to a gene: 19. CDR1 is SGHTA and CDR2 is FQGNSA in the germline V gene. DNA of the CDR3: TGTGCCAGCAACCCAGCACGGACAGGGACGGTCGGCCACACCTTC. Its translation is CASNPARTGTVGHTF.

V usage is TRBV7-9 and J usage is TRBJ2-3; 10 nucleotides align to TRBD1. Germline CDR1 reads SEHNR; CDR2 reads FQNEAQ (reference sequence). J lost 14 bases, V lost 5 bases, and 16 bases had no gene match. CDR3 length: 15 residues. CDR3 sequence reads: CASSPGQGGNTAAYF. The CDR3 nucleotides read TGTGCCAGCAGCCCAGGACAGGGGGGGAACACTGCGGCGTATTTT.

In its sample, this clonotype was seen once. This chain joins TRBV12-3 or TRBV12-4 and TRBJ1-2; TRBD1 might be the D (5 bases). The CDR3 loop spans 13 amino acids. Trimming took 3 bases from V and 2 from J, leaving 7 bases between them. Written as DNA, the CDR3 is TGTGCCAGCAGTTTGACAGAGAACTATGGCTACACCTTC. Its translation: CASSLTENYGYTF.

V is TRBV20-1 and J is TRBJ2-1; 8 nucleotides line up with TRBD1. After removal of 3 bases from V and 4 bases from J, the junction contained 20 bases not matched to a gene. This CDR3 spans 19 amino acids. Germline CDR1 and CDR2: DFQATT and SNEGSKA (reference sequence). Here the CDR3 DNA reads TGCAGTGCTAGGGGCGGAACAGGGGGTTTCGATCTATGGTACAATGAGCAGTTCTTC. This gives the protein CSARGGTGGFDLWYNEQFF.

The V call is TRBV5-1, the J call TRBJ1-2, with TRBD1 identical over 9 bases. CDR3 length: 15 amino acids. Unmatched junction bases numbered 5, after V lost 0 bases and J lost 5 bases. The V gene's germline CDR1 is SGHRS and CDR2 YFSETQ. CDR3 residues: CASSLGSGTGYGYTF. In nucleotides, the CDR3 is TGCGCCAGCAGCTTGGGATCCGGGACAGGGTATGGCTACACCTTC. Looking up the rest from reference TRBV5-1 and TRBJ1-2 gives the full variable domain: KAGVTQTPRYLIKTRGQQVTLSCSPISGHRSVSWYQQTPGQGLQFLFEYFSETQRNKGNFPGRFSGRQFSNSRSEMNVSTLELGDSALYLCASSLGSGTGYGYTFGSGTRLTVV.

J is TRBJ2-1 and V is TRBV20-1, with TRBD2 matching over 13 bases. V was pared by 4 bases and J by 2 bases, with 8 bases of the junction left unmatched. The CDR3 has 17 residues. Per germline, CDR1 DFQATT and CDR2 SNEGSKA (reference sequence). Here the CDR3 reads CSATPGLAGDAYNEQFF. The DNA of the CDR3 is TGCAGTGCTACACCCGGACTAGCGGGGGACGCCTACAATGAGCAGTTCTTC.

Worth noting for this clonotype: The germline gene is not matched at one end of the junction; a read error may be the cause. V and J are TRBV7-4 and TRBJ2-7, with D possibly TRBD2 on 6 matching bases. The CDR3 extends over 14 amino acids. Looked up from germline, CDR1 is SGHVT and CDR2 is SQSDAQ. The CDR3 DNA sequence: TGTGCCAGCAGTTTCTCCTCTCGGGGGAATGAACAGTCCTTC. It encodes CASSFSSRGNEQSF.

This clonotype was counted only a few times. This CDR3 reads CSARKLAGDSYEQYF. The CDR3 DNA is TGCAGTGCTAGGAAACTAGCGGGGGACTCCTACGAGCAGTACTTC. The rearrangement links TRBV20-1 to TRBJ2-7, with TRBD2 matching over 11 bases. The V and J ends lost 3 bases and 0 bases, in that order; junction bases with no gene match: 4. The CDR3 length is 15 residues. The germline V gene encodes CDR1 DFQATT and CDR2 SNEGSKA (reference sequence).

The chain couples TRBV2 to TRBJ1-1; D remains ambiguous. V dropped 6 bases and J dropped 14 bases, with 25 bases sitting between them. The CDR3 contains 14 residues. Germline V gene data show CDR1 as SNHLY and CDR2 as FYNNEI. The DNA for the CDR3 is TGTGCCAGCAGCGAGCCAGGTGTGATCACTGAGGAGTTCTTT. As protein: CASSEPGVITEEFF.

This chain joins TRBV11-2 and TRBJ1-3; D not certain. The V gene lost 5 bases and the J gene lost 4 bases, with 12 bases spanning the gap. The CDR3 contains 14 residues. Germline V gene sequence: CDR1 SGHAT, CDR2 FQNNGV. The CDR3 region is CASSGIRLGNTIYF. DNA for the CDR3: TGTGCCAGCAGCGGAATCCGTTTGGGAAACACCATATATTTT.

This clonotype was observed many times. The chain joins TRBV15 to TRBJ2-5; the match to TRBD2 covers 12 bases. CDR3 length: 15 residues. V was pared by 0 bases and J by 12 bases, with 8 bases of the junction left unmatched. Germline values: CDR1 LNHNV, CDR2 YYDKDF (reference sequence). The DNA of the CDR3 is TGTGCCACCAGCAGAGATCTGACTAGCGGGGGCTACAAGTACTTC. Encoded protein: CATSRDLTSGGYKYF.

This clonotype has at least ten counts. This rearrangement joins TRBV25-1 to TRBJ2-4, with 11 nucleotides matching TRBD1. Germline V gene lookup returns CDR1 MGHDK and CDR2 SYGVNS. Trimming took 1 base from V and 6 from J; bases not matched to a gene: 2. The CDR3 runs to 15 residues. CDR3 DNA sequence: TGTGCCAGCAGTGAATGGGGACAGGGGGGAAACATTCAGTACTTC. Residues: CASSEWGQGGNIQYF.

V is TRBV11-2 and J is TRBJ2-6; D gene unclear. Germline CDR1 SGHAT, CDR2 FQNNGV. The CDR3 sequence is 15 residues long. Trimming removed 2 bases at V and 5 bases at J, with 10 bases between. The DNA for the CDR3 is TGTGCCAGCAGCTTAAGCTTTAATTGGGCCAACGTCCTGACTTTC. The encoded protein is CASSLSFNWANVLTF.

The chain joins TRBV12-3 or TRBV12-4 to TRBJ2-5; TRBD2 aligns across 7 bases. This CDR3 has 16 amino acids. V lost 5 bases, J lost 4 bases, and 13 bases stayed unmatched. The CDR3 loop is CASSPGLAAEGETQYF. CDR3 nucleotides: TGTGCCAGCAGTCCCGGGCTAGCGGCCGAGGGAGAGACCCAGTACTTC.

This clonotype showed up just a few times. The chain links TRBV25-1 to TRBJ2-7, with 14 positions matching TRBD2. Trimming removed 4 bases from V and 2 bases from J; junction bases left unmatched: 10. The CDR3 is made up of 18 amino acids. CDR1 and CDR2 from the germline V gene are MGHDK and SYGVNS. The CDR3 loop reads CASSGHALTSGGAYEQYF. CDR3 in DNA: TGTGCCAGCAGTGGCCACGCCCTGACTAGCGGGGGGGCCTACGAGCAGTACTTC.

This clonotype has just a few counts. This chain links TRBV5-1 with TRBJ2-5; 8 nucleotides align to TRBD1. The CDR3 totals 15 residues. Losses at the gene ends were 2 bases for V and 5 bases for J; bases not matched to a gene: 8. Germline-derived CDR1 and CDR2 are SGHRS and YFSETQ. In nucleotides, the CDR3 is TGCGCCAGCAGCTTAAACAGGGGGAGAGGGGAGACCCAGTACTTC. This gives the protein CASSLNRGRGETQYF.

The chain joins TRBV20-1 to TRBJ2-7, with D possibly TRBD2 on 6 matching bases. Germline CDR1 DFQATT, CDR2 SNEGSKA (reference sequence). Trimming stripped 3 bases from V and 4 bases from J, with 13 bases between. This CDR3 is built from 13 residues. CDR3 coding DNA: TGCAGTGCTAGGGGGGTAGCGGAATACGAGCAGTACTTC. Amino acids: CSARGVAEYEQYF.

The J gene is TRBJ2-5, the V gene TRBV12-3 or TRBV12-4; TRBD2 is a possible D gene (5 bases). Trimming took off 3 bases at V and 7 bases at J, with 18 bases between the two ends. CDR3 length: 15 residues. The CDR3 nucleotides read TGTGCCAGCAGTTTGAGCGGTGGGGTTGTAGTGACCCAGTACTTC. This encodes CASSLSGGVVVTQYF.

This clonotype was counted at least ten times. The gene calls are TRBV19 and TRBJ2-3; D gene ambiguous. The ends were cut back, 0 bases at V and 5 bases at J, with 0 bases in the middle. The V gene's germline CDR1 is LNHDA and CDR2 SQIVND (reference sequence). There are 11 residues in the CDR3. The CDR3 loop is CASSIEDTQYF. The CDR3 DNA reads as TGTGCCAGTAGTATAGAAGATACGCAGTATTTT.

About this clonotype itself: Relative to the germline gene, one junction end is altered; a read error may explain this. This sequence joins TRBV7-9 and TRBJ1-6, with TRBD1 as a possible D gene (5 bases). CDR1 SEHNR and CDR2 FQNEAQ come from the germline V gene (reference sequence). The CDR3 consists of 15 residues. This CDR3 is CASSLGQGYNSPRHF. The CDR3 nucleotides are TGCGCCAGCAGCTTGGGTCAGGGTTATAATTCCCCCCGCCACTTT.

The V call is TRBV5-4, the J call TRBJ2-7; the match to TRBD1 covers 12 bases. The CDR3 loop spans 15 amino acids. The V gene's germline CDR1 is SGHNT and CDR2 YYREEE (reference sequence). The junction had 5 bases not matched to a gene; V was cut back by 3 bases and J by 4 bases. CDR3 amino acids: CASSSRDRGQYEQYF. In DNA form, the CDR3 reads TGTGCCAGCAGCTCCCGGGACAGGGGGCAGTACGAGCAGTACTTC. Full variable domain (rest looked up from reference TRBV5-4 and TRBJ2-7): ETGVTQSPTHLIKTRGQQVTLRCSSQSGHNTVSWYQQALGQGPQFIFQYYREEENGRGNFPPRFSGLQFPNYSSELNVNALELDDSALYLCASSSRDRGQYEQYFGPGTRLTVT.